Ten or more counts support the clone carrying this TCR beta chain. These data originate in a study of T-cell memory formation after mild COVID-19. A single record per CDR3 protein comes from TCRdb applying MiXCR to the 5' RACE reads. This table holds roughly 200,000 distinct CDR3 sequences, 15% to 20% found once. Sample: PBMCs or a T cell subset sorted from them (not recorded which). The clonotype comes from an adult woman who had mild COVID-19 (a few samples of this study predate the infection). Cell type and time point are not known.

The CDR3 reads CASSLATGVNTGELFF. The CDR3 region has the DNA TGTGCCAGCAGCTTAGCTACCGGGGTTAACACCGGGGAGCTGTTTTTT. This chain joins TRBV7-2 and TRBJ2-2; TRBD2 is a possible D gene (5 bases). The CDR3 length is 16 residues. V was trimmed by 0 bases and J by 2 bases, leaving 10 bases between them. CDR1 SGHTA and CDR2 FQGNSA come from the germline V gene.